The present TCR beta chain was sequenced within a study of T-cell memory formation after mild COVID-19. There are 14 residues in the CDR3. V lost 2 bases and J lost 2, with 8 bases in between. Germline lookup yields CDR1 SEHNR and CDR2 FQNEAQ (reference sequence). This clonotype has only a few counts. The antigen remains undetermined. The 5'RACE method, run with constant-segment primers, produced TCR alpha and TCR beta cDNA libraries (carrying sample barcodes and UMIs). TCRdb re-called the 5' RACE reads through MiXCR, storing one row per CDR3 protein. The sample gives about 320,000 distinct CDR3 sequences, roughly an eighth of which show up once; roughly 23% is in the top ten. Study outcomes and limitations: Day 15 to 85 contractors were CD4/CD8 balanced; later expanders leaned CD4+. The finding that pre-infection memory included some responding clones suggested that cross-reactive memory joined. Chiefly within CM and EM were the contracting CD4+ clones; CD8+ ones were within EMRA.

The specimen was PBMCs or a T cell subset sorted from them (not recorded which). V gene TRBV7-9 combines with J gene TRBJ2-3, with unresolved D. The TCR sequence derives from a man aged 18 to 29 who had mild COVID-19 (a few samples of this study predate the infection). Cell type and time point are not known. CDR3 sequence: CASSLPGHTDTQYF. CDR3 DNA: TGTGCCAGCAGCTTACCGGGCCACACAGATACGCAGTATTTT.